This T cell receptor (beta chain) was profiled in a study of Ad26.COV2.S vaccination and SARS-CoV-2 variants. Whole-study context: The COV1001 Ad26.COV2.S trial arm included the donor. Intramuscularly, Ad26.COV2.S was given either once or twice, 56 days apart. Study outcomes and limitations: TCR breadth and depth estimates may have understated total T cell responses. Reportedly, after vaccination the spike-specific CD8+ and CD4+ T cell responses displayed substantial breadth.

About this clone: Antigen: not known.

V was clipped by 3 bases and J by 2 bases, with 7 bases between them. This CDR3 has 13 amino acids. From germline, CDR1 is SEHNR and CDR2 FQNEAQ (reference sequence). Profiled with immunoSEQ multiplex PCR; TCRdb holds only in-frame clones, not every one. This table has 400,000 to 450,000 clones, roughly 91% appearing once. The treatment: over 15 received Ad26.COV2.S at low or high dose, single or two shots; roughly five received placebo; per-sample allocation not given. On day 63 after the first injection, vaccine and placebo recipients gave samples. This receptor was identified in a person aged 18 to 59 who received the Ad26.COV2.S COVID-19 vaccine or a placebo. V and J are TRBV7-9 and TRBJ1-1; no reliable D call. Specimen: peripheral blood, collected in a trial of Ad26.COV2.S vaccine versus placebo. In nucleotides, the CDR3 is TGTGCCAGCAGCTTCCGGGGAAACACTGAAGCTTTCTTT. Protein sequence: CASSFRGNTEAFF.